This T cell receptor beta chain appears in the sequencing data of a study of T cell repertoires and Cas9 in healthy adults. Study-level information: CD4 and CD8 compartments: SpCas9-reactive T cells profiled for potency, cytotoxicity, lineage. Whole-study findings and limits: SpCas9-reactive effector T cells were reportedly restrained in vitro by SpCas9-reactive regulatory T cells.

The CDR3 is made up of 15 amino acids. From germline, CDR1 is SGHDN and CDR2 FVKESK. Germline trimming cut 6 bases from V and 1 base from J; bases unmatched to any gene: 7. In the case of this clone: Its antigen is unidentified. At the DNA level, this CDR3 is encoded by other sequences in the same sample as well.

TCRdb's table, derived via immunoSEQ multiplex PCR, lists solely in-frame clones and lacks some. The sample carries roughly 23,000 clones, 91% recorded once. The sequencing sample was made of CD4+ effector T cells (CD127+, CD25-, CD137-, CD154-) from PBMCs; culture status not recorded. The receptor was derived from a human donor in good health. The chain couples TRBV14 to TRBJ1-1, with TRBD1 identical over 8 bases. CDR3 sequence reads: CASRGNRGGNTEAFF. Here the CDR3 DNA reads TGTGCCAGCAGGGGAAACAGGGGGGGGAACACTGAAGCTTTCTTT.